A single sample gave rise to the 20 T cell receptor beta chains below, sequenced in a study of blood T cells in healthy people across ages. A sample-barcoded 5' primer and a J-beta primer mix were used in a second PCR of about 7 to 12 cycles. TCRdb re-analysed the 5' RACE reads in MiXCR, keeping a single row per CDR3 protein. The table has about 700,000 distinct CDR3 sequences, roughly 32% seen once; the top ten hold approximately 15%. Material for sequencing was blood. These receptors all come from an elderly woman in good health.

This clonotype occurred many times. The chain carries TRBV30 and TRBJ2-5; 8 positions agree with TRBD2. This CDR3 region has 16 residues. Germline V gene data show CDR1 as GTSNPN and CDR2 as SVGIG (reference sequence). V was pared by 0 bases and J by 5 bases, with 11 bases of the junction left unmatched. This CDR3 reads CAWSVGNGGAVETQYF. CDR3 coding DNA: TGTGCCTGGAGTGTAGGCAACGGGGGGGCCGTCGAGACCCAGTACTTC.

The rearrangement uses TRBV28 and TRBJ2-5; 8 nucleotides align to TRBD1. The CDR3 covers 14 residues. Germline CDR1 reads MDHEN; CDR2 reads SYDVKM. V was clipped by 5 bases and J by 5 bases; unmatched bases: 7. CDR3 sequence reads: CASSTSRQGETQYF. The CDR3 DNA reads TGTGCCAGCAGTACTTCTCGACAGGGGGAGACCCAGTACTTC.

This clonotype was observed many times. CDR3: CATSRAAGTDTQYF. The CDR3 nucleotides read TGTGCCACCAGCAGAGCGGCGGGGACAGATACGCAGTATTTT. V is TRBV15 and J is TRBJ2-3; D may be TRBD2 (6 bases). CDR3 length: 14 amino acids. Trimming took 1 base from V and 3 from J, leaving 8 bases between them. Germline V CDR1 and CDR2: LNHNV, YYDKDF (reference sequence).

Only a few counts were recorded for this clonotype. This chain uses TRBV15 with TRBJ1-5; 9 positions agree with TRBD1. This CDR3 contains 16 residues. The ends lost 3 bases at V and 5 bases at J; junction bases unmatched: 8. CDR1 is LNHNV, CDR2 YYDKDF, per germline (reference sequence). The CDR3 spells CATSSRDGTGYQPQHF. In DNA form, the CDR3 reads TGTGCCACCAGCAGCCGAGACGGGACAGGGTATCAGCCCCAGCATTTT.

A note on this clonotype: A much larger clone lies a single base off, so this may be a read error. The J gene is TRBJ2-3, the V gene TRBV3-1; TRBD1 agrees at 7 bases. Looked up from germline, CDR1 is LGHDT and CDR2 is YNNKEL (reference sequence). The CDR3 loop spans 15 amino acids. CDR3 sequence reads: CASSSEGQSTDAQYF. CDR3 bases: TGTGCCAGCAGCTCCGAGGGACAGTCGACAGATGCGCAGTATTTT.

This clonotype has ten or more counts. The chain couples TRBV6-6 to TRBJ1-6, with D unclear. CDR1 and CDR2 from the germline V gene are MNHNY and SVGAGI (reference sequence). This CDR3 contains 16 residues. The V end was cut by 6 bases, the J end by 0 bases, with 12 bases between. The CDR3 protein is CASRMGGSSYNSPLHF. As DNA, the CDR3 is TGTGCCAGCAGGATGGGTGGAAGCTCCTATAATTCACCCCTCCACTTT.

This clonotype was detected many times. The chain carries TRBV5-1 and TRBJ2-1, with 8 bases fitting TRBD2. The ends lost 0 bases at V and 8 bases at J; junction bases unmatched: 10. There are 16 residues in the CDR3. Germline V lookup: CDR1 SGHRS, CDR2 YFSETQ. CDR3 in amino acids: CASSLDAGGHGYEQFF. The CDR3 bases are TGCGCCAGCAGCTTGGATGCGGGGGGCCATGGGTATGAGCAGTTCTTC.

On this clonotype: Just one base apart from a much larger clone, this may be a read error. V and J are TRBV20-1 and TRBJ2-1; 9 bases are shared with TRBD1. The germline V gene has CDR1 DFQATT and CDR2 SNEGSKA (reference sequence). The ends lost 5 bases at V and 5 bases at J; junction bases unmatched: 13. The CDR3 length is 16 residues. The CDR3 spells CSAGNLRDRAHNEQFF. DNA of the CDR3: TGCAGTGCTGGCAACCTCCGGGACAGGGCCCACAATGAGCAGTTCTTC.

Ten or more counts support this clonotype. This may be a read error, as it is one base from a much larger clone. This rearrangement joins TRBV6-2 or TRBV6-3 to TRBJ2-5; D unresolved. The CDR3 extends over 13 amino acids. Germline V gene sequence: CDR1 MNHEY, CDR2 SVGEGT. V gave up 2 bases and J gave up 11 bases, with 15 bases separating them. CDR3 DNA sequence: TGTGCCAGCAGTTACGGGCCAGCCAATGAGCAGTACTTC. Protein sequence: CASSYGPANEQYF.

The V call is TRBV28, the J call TRBJ2-3, with 9 bases matching TRBD2. The CDR3 has 15 amino acids. V trimming: 6 bases; J trimming: 0 bases; junction bases outside the gene matches: 4. Per germline, CDR1 MDHEN and CDR2 SYDVKM. CDR3 sequence reads: CASSDTSGSTDTQYF. In DNA, the CDR3 is TGTGCCAGCAGCGATACTAGCGGGAGCACAGATACGCAGTATTTT. The variable domain in full, with the rest retrieved from reference TRBV28 and TRBJ2-3, is DVKVTQSSRYLVKRTGEKVFLECVQDMDHENMFWYRQDPGLGLRLIYFSYDVKMKEKGDIPEGYSVSREKKERFSLILESASTNQTSMYLCASSDTSGSTDTQYFGPGTRLTVL.

The rearrangement uses TRBV4-1 and TRBJ1-5; tentatively, D is TRBD1 (5 bases). The CDR3 contains 14 residues. Germline CDR1 reads MGHRA; CDR2 reads YSYEKL. V lost 3 bases, J lost 1 base, and 7 bases lay in between. In nucleotides, the CDR3 is TGCGCCAGCAGCCACCCAGGGAGCAATCAGCCCCAGCATTTT. This gives the protein CASSHPGSNQPQHF.

The rearrangement uses TRBV5-1 and TRBJ2-7; TRBD1 is a possible D gene (5 bases). Germline CDR1 reads SGHRS; CDR2 reads YFSETQ. This CDR3 has 14 residues. V dropped 3 bases and J dropped 0 bases, with 10 bases sitting between them. The DNA for the CDR3 is TGCGCCAGCAGCTCGCAGGGATTCTCCTACGAGCAGTACTTC. This sequence encodes CASSSQGFSYEQYF.

Comment on this clonotype: At one end the junction does not follow the germline gene, possibly because of a read error. This sequence joins TRBV20-1 and TRBJ1-5, with a weak D call TRBD1 (6 bases). Germline values: CDR1 DFQATT, CDR2 SNEGSKA (reference sequence). This CDR3 spans 16 amino acids. CDR3 sequence (DNA): TGCAGTGCTAGAGCCCCCCTCAGGGGAAGCAGTCAGCCCCAGCATTTT. This encodes CSARAPLRGSSQPQHF.

This clonotype was recorded at least ten times. The chain joins TRBV5-1 to TRBJ2-7; 9 nucleotides line up with TRBD2. The length of the CDR3 is 15 residues. V lost 1 base, J lost 1 base, and 3 bases stayed unmatched. CDR1 is SGHRS, CDR2 YFSETQ, per germline. CDR3 loop: CASSLRLAASYEQYF. The CDR3 region has the DNA TGCGCCAGCAGCTTGCGACTAGCGGCTTCCTACGAGCAGTACTTC. The full variable domain, with the rest looked up from reference TRBV5-1 and TRBJ2-7, is KAGVTQTPRYLIKTRGQQVTLSCSPISGHRSVSWYQQTPGQGLQFLFEYFSETQRNKGNFPGRFSGRQFSNSRSEMNVSTLELGDSALYLCASSLRLAASYEQYFGPGTRLTVT.

This clonotype appeared many times. The chain recombines TRBV30 with TRBJ2-3; TRBD2 aligns across 10 bases. The germline gives CDR1 GTSNPN, CDR2 SVGIG (reference sequence). The length of the CDR3 is 11 residues. Unmatched junction bases numbered 3, after V lost 1 base and J lost 14 bases. CDR3 DNA sequence: TGTGCCTGGAGTGAGAGGACTAGCGGGTATTTT. Amino acids: CAWSERTSGYF. The variable domain in full, completed from reference TRBV30 and TRBJ2-3, reads SQTIHQWPATLVQPVGSPLSLECTVEGTSNPNLYWYRQAAGRGLQLLFYSVGIGQISSEVPQNLSASRPQDRQFILSSKKLLLSDSGFYLCAWSERTSGYFGPGTRLTVL.

Many counts were recorded for this clonotype. This chain uses TRBV20-1 with TRBJ2-7; no reliable D call. CDR1 and CDR2 from the germline V gene are DFQATT and SNEGSKA (reference sequence). CDR3 length: 12 amino acids. Deletions cut 4 bases from V and 6 bases from J, with 13 bases between. The CDR3 loop is CSATAEWGEQYF. The CDR3 DNA reads TGCAGTGCTACAGCTGAGTGGGGCGAGCAGTACTTC.

A remark on this clonotype: This sequence may be a read error, since a much larger clone differs from it by one base. V is TRBV11-3 and J is TRBJ2-5; 7 positions agree with TRBD2. Germline V lookup: CDR1 SGHNT, CDR2 YENEEA. The length of the CDR3 is 15 residues. V lost 3 bases and J lost 11; bases outside the gene matches: 15. As DNA, the CDR3 is TGTGCCAGCAGCTTCGACCGGGACTATCACAATGAGCAGTACTTC. It encodes CASSFDRDYHNEQYF.

This rearrangement joins TRBV24-1 to TRBJ2-3, with TRBD2 identical over 11 bases. The CDR3 has 19 amino acids. V trimming: 0 bases; J trimming: 2 bases; junction bases outside the gene matches: 9. Germline loops: CDR1 KGHDR, CDR2 SFDVKD. Written as DNA, the CDR3 is TGTGCCACCAGTGATTTGCGCCTAGCGGGGGGCCGCTCCACAGATACGCAGTATTTT. Protein product: CATSDLRLAGGRSTDTQYF.

V usage is TRBV20-1 and J usage is TRBJ2-1; 14 bases fit TRBD2. This CDR3 comprises 14 residues. V lost 7 bases, J lost 5 bases, and 4 bases stayed unmatched. Germline CDR1 reads DFQATT; CDR2 reads SNEGSKA (reference sequence). CDR3 protein: CSVKGLAGDNEQFF. CDR3 coding DNA: TGCAGTGTTAAGGGACTAGCGGGGGACAATGAGCAGTTCTTC.

This sequence joins TRBV20-1 and TRBJ2-7; 9 bases agree with TRBD1. V lost 5 bases and J lost 1; bases outside the gene matches: 6. CDR1 DFQATT and CDR2 SNEGSKA come from the germline V gene (reference sequence). This CDR3 is built from 14 residues. DNA of the CDR3: TGCAGTGCTGGACGGACAGGGGTTTCCTACGAGCAGTACTTC. Amino acid sequence: CSAGRTGVSYEQYF.